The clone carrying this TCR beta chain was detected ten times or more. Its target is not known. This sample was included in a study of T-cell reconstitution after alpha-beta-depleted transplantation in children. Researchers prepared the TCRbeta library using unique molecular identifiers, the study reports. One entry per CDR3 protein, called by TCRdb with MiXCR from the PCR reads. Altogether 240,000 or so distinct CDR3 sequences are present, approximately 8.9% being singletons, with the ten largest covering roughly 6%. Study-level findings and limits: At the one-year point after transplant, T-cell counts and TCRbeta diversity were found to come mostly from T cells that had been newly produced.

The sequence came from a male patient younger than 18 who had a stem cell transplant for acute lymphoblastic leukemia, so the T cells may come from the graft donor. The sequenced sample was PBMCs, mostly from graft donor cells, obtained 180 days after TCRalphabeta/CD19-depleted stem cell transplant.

As DNA, the CDR3 is TGTGCCAGCAGTTACCCTAGCGGAAAGGGGGGTGAGCAGTTCTTC. The encoded protein is CASSYPSGKGGEQFF. This sequence joins TRBV6-5 and TRBJ2-1; perhaps TRBD2 as D (7 bases). This CDR3 is 15 amino acids long. Trimming stripped 2 bases from V and 9 bases from J, with 17 bases between. Germline V lookup: CDR1 MNHEY, CDR2 SVGAGI.